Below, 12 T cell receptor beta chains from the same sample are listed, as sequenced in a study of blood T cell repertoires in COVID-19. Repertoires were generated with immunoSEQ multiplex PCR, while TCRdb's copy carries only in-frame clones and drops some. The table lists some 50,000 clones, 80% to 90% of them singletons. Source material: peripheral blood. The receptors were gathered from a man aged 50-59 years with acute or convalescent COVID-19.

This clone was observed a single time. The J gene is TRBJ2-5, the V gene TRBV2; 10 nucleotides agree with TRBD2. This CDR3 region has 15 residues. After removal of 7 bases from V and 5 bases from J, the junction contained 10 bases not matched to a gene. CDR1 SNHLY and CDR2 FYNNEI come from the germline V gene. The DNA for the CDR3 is TGTGCCAGCACCCTTAGCGGGAGGATCCGGGAGACCCAGTACTTC. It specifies CASTLSGRIRETQYF.

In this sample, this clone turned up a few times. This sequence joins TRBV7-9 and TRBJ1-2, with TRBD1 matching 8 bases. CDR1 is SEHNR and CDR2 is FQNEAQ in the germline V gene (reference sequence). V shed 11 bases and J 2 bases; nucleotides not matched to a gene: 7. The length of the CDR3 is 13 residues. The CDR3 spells CAGQGVGNYGYTF. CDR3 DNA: TGTGCCGGACAGGGTGTGGGGAACTATGGCTACACCTTC.

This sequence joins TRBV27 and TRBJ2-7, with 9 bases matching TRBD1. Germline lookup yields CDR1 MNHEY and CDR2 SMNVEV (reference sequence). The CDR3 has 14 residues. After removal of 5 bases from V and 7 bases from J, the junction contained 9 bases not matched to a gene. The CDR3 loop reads CASSRGQGTREQYF. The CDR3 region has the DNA TGTGCCAGCAGTCGCGGACAGGGGACTCGAGAGCAGTACTTC.

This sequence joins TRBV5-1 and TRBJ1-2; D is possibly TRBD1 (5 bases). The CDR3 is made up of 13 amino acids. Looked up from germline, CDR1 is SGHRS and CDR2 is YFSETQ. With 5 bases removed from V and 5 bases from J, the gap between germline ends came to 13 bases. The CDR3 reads CASSRGGEYGYTF. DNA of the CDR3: TGCGCCAGCAGTCGTGGGGGGGAGTATGGCTACACCTTC.

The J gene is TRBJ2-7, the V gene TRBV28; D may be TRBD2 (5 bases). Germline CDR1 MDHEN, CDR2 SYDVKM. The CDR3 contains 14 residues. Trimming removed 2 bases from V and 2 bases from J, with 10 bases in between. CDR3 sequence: CASSLNNGAYEQYF. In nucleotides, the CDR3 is TGTGCCAGCAGTTTAAACAACGGGGCCTACGAGCAGTACTTC.

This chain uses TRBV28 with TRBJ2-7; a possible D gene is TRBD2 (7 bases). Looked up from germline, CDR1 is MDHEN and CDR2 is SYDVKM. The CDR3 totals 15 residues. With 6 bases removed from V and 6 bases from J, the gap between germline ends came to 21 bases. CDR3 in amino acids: CASSLNQGRGSEQYF. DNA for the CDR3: TGTGCCAGCAGCCTAAATCAGGGGAGGGGATCCGAGCAGTACTTC.

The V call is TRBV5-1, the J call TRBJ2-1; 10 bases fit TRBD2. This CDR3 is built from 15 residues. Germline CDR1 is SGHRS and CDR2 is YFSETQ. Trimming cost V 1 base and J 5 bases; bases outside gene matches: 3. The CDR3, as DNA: TGCGCCAGCAGCTTGACTAGCGGGACCCACAATGAGCAGTTCTTC. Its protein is CASSLTSGTHNEQFF. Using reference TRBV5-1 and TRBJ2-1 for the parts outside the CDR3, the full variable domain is KAGVTQTPRYLIKTRGQQVTLSCSPISGHRSVSWYQQTPGQGLQFLFEYFSETQRNKGNFPGRFSGRQFSNSRSEMNVSTLELGDSALYLCASSLTSGTHNEQFFGPGTRLTVL.

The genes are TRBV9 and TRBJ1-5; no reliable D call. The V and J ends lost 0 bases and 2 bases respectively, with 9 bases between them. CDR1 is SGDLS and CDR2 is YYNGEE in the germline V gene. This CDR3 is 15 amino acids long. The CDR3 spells CASSVGPEGNQPQHF. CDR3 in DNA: TGTGCCAGCAGCGTAGGGCCGGAGGGCAATCAGCCCCAGCATTTT.

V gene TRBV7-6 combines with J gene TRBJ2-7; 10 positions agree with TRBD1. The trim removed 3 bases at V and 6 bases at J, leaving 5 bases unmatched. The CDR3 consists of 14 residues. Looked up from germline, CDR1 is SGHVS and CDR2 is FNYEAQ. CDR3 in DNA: TGTGCCAGCAGCTTTCGACAGGGGGCTGCCGAGCAGTACTTC. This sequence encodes CASSFRQGAAEQYF.

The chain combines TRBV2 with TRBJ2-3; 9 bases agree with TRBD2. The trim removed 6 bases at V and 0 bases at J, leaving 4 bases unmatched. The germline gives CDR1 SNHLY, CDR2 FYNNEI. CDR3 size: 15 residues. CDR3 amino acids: CASRSGTSSTDTQYF. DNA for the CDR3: TGTGCCAGCAGGTCCGGGACTAGCAGCACAGATACGCAGTATTTT. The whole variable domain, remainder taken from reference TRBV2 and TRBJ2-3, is EPEVTQTPSHQVTQMGQEVILRCVPISNHLYFYWYRQILGQKVEFLVSFYNNEISEKSEIFDDQFSVERPDGSNFTLKIRSTKLEDSAMYFCASRSGTSSTDTQYFGPGTRLTVL.

The CDR3 DNA is TGTGCCAGCAGCCAAGATAGGGGCAGGGGCCATGAGCAGTTCTTC. Translated: CASSQDRGRGHEQFF. This sequence joins TRBV14 and TRBJ2-1, with D maybe TRBD1 (6 bases). The CDR3 has 15 residues. V lost 0 bases to trimming and J lost 8 bases, with 14 bases between them. Germline CDR1 reads SGHDN; CDR2 reads FVKESK.

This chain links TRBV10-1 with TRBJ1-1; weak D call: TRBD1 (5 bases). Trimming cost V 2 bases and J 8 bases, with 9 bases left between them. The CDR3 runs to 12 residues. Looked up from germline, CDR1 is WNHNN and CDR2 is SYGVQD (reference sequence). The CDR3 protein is CASSEGGLEAFF. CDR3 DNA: TGCGCCAGCAGTGAGGGGGGACTGGAAGCTTTCTTT.